The 10 T cell receptor beta chains below were found in one sample sequenced in a study of low-dose radiotherapy and immunotherapy resistance in tumors. Time point here: after trial treatment. Treatment indicated: LDRT plus nivolumab, ipilimumab, low-dose cyclophosphamide and aspirin (RACIN trial). Alpha- and beta-chain coverage of first-strand cDNA came from TRAV- and TRBV-specific primers. TCRs underwent 15 to 25 PCR cycles of amplification with a constant-region primer and V-primer adapter. A single record per CDR3 protein comes from TCRdb applying MiXCR to the reads. The data hold about 100,000 distinct CDR3 sequences, with less than 25% observed a single time. Here the sequenced sample was PBMCs, taken after low-dose radiotherapy plus immunotherapy. All receptors come from a male donor with prostate cancer.

In this sample, this clonotype turned up many times. The junction shows a germline mismatch at one end, possibly a read error. The rearrangement joins TRBV5-6 to TRBJ1-6, with D unresolved. The CDR3 length is 12 residues. Germline CDR1 reads SGHDT; CDR2 reads YYEEEE. CDR3 bases: TGTGCCAGCAGTTTGGCGTGGTCACCCCTCCACTTT. It translates to CASSLAWSPLHF.

In this sample, this clonotype turned up many times. The chain carries TRBV5-4 and TRBJ1-2; TRBD1 is a possible D gene (5 bases). Germline CDR1 is SGHNT and CDR2 is YYREEE (reference sequence). V gave up 5 bases and J gave up 2 bases, with 10 bases separating them. The CDR3 totals 13 residues. CDR3 residues: CASRTRENYGYTF. Here the CDR3 DNA reads TGTGCCAGCAGAACCAGGGAGAACTATGGCTACACCTTC. Complete variable domain (other parts from reference TRBV5-4 and TRBJ1-2): ETGVTQSPTHLIKTRGQQVTLRCSSQSGHNTVSWYQQALGQGPQFIFQYYREEENGRGNFPPRFSGLQFPNYSSELNVNALELDDSALYLCASRTRENYGYTFGSGTRLTVV.

In this sample, this clonotype turned up many times. The genes are TRBV30 and TRBJ2-3, with TRBD2 matching 10 bases. The CDR3 is made up of 18 amino acids. V lost 5 bases and J lost 1; bases outside the gene matches: 15. The germline V gene has CDR1 GTSNPN and CDR2 SVGIG (reference sequence). The CDR3 here is CAWLSLAGEIYRTDTQYF. Written as DNA, the CDR3 is TGTGCCTGGTTGTCGCTAGCGGGGGAGATTTACCGCACAGATACGCAGTATTTT.

This clonotype appeared many times. V usage is TRBV12-3 or TRBV12-4 and J usage is TRBJ2-2; the D is unclear. This CDR3 is built from 13 residues. The V gene lost 2 bases and the J gene lost 7 bases, with 8 bases spanning the gap. CDR3 nucleotides: TGTGCCAGCAGTTTATCCCCCCACGGGGAGCTGTTTTTT. This gives the protein CASSLSPHGELFF.

This clonotype was recorded at least ten times. CDR3 bases: TGTGCCAGCTCACCTGGGACAGGGGACAATGAGCAGTTCTTC. Amino acid sequence: CASSPGTGDNEQFF. This chain links TRBV18 with TRBJ2-1; the match to TRBD1 covers 10 bases. Germline V gives CDR1 KGHSH, CDR2 LQKENI. This CDR3 has 14 residues. Trimming at V came to 3 bases and at J to 5 bases, leaving 1 base not matched to a gene.

This chain joins TRBV29-1 and TRBJ2-7; the D gene could be TRBD1 or TRBD2 (6 bases each). V was shortened by 8 bases and J by 6 bases, with 17 bases between the two germline ends. The CDR3 spans 12 residues. Germline V gene sequence: CDR1 SQVTM, CDR2 ANQGSEA. The CDR3 region is CSILEGVAEQYF. For the CDR3, the DNA is TGCAGCATCCTGGAGGGGGTTGCCGAGCAGTACTTC.

A note on this clonotype: It differs at one base from a far larger clone, so likely a read error. As DNA, the CDR3 is TGCGCCAGCAGCTTGGGACAGGGGGCGTTCAATGAGCAGTACTTC. Translating gives CASSLGQGAFNEQYF. V and J are TRBV5-1 and TRBJ2-7; 10 bases align to TRBD1. The germline gives CDR1 SGHRS, CDR2 YFSETQ. The CDR3 covers 15 residues. V shed 0 bases, J shed 7 bases, and the junction held 7 bases outside the gene matches.

Only a few counts were recorded for this clonotype. The V gene is TRBV27, the J gene TRBJ2-1, with D perhaps matching TRBD1 (5 bases). V was trimmed by 7 bases and J by 9 bases, leaving 25 bases between them. CDR1 and CDR2 (germline): MNHEY, SMNVEV (reference sequence). The CDR3 runs to 16 residues. DNA of the CDR3: TGTGCCAGCACATCCCGACAAGGGGCTCGCAGGGTTGAGCAGTTCTTC. Translating gives CASTSRQGARRVEQFF.

At least ten counts were recorded for this clonotype. The genes are TRBV15 and TRBJ1-5; D possibly corresponds to TRBD1 (5 bases). V lost 3 bases and J 4 bases, leaving 10 bases between the germline ends. CDR1 LNHNV and CDR2 YYDKDF come from the germline V gene (reference sequence). The CDR3 covers 14 residues. CDR3 region: CATSSLEGNQPQHF. The CDR3 DNA sequence: TGTGCCACCAGCAGCCTCGAGGGGAATCAGCCCCAGCATTTT.

This clonotype was observed many times. The chain has TRBV18 and TRBJ1-1; the D gene is possibly TRBD1 (5 bases). Between the trimmed V and J ends, which lost 7 bases and 5 bases, there was a span of 17 bases. Germline assignment: CDR1 KGHSH and CDR2 LQKENI. The CDR3 totals 14 residues. The CDR3 region is CASLKPGGLTEAFF. The CDR3 nucleotides are TGTGCCAGCTTGAAACCGGGGGGATTGACTGAAGCTTTCTTT.